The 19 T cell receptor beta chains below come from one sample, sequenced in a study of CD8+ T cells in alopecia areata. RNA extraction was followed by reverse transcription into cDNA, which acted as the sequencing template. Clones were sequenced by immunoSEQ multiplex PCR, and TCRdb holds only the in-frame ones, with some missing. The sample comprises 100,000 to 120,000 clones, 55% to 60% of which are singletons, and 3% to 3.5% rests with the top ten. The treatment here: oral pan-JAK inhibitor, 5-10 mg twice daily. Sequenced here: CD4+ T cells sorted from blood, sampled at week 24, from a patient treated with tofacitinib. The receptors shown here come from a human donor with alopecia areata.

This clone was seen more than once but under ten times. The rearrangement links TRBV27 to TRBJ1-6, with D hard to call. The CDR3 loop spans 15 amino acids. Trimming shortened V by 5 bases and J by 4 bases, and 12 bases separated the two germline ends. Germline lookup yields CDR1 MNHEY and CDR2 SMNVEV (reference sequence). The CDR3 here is CASSPGPQYNSPLHF. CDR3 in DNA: TGTGCCAGCAGTCCCGGACCGCAGTATAATTCACCCCTCCACTTT.

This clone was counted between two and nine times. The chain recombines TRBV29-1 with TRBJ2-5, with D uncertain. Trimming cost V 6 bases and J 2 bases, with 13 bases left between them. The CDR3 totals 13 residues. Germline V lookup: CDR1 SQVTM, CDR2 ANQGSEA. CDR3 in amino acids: CSVASVIQETQYF. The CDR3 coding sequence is TGCAGCGTAGCTTCGGTTATTCAAGAGACCCAGTACTTC.

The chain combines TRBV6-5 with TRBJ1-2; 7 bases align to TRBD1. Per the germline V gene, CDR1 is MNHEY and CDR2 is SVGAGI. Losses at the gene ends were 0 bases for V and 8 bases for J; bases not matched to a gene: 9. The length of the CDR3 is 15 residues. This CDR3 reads CASSYSATGLYGYTF. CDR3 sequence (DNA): TGTGCCAGCAGTTACTCAGCGACAGGGTTGTACGGCTACACCTTC.

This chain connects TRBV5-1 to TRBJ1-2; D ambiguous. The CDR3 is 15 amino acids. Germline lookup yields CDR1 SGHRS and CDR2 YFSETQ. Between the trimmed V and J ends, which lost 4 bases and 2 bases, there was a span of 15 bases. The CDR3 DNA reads TGCGCCAGCAGCCGGAGTCAGTTCGGGAACTATGGCTACACCTTC. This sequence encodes CASSRSQFGNYGYTF.

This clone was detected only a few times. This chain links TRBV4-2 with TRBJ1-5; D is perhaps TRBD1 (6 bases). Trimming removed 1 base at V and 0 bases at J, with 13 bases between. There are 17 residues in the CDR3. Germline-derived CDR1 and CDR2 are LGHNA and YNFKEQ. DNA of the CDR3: TGTGCCAGCAGCCAAGCTTCCAGGGGTTATAGCAATCAGCCCCAGCATTTT. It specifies CASSQASRGYSNQPQHF.

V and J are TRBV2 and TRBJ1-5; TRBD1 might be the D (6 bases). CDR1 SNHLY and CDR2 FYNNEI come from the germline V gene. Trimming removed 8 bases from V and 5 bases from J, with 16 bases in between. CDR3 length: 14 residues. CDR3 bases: TGTGCCAGCGGCGGAGGCAGGGGTGATCAGCCCCAGCATTTT. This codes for CASGGGRGDQPQHF.

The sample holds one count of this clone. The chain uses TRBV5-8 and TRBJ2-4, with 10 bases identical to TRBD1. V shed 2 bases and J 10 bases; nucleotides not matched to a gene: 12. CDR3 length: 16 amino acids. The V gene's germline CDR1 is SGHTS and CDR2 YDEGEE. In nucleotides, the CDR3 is TGTGCCAGCAGCTTACCAAGGGACAGGGGCGGAGGGATTCAGTACTTC. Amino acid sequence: CASSLPRDRGGGIQYF.

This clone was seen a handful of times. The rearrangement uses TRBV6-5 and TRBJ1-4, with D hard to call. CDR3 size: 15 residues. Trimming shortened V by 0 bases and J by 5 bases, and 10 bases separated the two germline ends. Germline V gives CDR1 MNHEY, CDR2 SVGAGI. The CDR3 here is CASSYSSQENEKLFF. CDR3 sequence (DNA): TGTGCCAGCAGTTACTCCTCCCAAGAAAATGAAAAACTGTTTTTT.

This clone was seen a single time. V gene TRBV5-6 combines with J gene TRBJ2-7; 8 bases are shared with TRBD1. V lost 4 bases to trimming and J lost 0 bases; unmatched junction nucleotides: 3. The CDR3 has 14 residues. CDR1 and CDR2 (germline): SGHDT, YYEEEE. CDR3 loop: CASSGGQASYEQYF. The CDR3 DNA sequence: TGTGCCAGCAGCGGGGGACAGGCCTCCTACGAGCAGTACTTC.

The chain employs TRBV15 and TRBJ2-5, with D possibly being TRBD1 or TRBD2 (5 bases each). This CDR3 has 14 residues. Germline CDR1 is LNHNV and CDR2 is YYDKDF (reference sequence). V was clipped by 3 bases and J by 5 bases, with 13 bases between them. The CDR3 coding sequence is TGTGCCACCAGCAGTCTGGGGGTGAGGGAGACCCAGTACTTC. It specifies CATSSLGVRETQYF.

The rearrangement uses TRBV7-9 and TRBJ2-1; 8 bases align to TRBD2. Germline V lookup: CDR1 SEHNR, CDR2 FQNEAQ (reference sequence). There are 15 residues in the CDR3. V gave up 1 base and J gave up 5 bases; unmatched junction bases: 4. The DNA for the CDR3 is TGTGCCAGCAGCTTAGGGATTAGCGGGGACAATGAGCAGTTCTTC. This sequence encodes CASSLGISGDNEQFF.

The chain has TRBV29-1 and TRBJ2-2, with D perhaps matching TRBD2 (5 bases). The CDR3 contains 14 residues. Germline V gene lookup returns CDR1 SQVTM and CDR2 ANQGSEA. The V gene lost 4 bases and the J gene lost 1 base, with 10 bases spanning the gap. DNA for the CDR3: TGCAGCGTTGGGACGGGAATGAACACCGGGGAGCTGTTTTTT. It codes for CSVGTGMNTGELFF.

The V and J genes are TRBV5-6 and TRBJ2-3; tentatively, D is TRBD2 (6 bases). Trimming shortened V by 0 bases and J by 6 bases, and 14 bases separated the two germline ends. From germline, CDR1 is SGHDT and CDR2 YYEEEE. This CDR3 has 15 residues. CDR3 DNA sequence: TGTGCCAGCAGCTTGGGGACTAACCTTAGGGATACGCAGTATTTT. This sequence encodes CASSLGTNLRDTQYF. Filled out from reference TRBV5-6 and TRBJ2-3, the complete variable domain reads DAGVTQSPTHLIKTRGQQVTLRCSPKSGHDTVSWYQQALGQGPQFIFQYYEEEERQRGNFPDRFSGHQFPNYSSELNVNALLLGDSALYLCASSLGTNLRDTQYFGPGTRLTVL.

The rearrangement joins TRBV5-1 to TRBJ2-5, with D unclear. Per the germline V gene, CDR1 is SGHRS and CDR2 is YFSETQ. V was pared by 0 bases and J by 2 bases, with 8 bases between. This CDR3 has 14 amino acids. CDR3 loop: CASSLGPKQETQYF. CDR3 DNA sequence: TGCGCCAGCAGCTTGGGACCTAAACAAGAGACCCAGTACTTC.

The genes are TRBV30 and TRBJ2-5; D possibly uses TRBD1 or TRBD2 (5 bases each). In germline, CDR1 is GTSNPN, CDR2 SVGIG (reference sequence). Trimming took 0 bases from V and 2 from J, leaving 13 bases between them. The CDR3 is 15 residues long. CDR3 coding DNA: TGTGCCTGGAGTGTACAAGGGACGACTCAAGAGACCCAGTACTTC. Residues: CAWSVQGTTQETQYF. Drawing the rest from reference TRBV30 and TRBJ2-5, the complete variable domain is SQTIHQWPATLVQPVGSPLSLECTVEGTSNPNLYWYRQAAGRGLQLLFYSVGIGQISSEVPQNLSASRPQDRQFILSSKKLLLSDSGFYLCAWSVQGTTQETQYFGPGTRLLVL.

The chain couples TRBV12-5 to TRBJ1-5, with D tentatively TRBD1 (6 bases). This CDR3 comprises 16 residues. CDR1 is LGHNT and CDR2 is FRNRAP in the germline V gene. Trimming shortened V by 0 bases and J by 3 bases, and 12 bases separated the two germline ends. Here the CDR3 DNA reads TGTGCTAGTGGTTTGGTATTGGACAGATACAATCAGCCCCAGCATTTT. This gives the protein CASGLVLDRYNQPQHF.

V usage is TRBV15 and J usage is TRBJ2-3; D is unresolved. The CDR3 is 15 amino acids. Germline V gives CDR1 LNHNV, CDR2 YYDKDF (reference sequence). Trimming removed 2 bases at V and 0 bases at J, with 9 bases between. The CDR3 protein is CATSRSVPSTDTQYF. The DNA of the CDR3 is TGTGCCACCAGCAGAAGCGTACCTAGCACAGATACGCAGTATTTT.

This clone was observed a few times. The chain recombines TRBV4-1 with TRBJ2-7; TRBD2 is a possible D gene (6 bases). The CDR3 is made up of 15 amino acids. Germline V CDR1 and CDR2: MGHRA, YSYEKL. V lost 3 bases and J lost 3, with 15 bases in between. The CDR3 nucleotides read TGCGCCAGCAGCCATCCCACTGGGGGGTTCTACGAGCAGTACTTC. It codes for CASSHPTGGFYEQYF.

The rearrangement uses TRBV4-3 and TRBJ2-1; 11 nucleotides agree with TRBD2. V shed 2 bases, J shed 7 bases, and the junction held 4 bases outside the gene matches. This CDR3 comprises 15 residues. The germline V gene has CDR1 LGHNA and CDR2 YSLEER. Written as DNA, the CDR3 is TGCGCCAGCAGCCAACTAGCGGGGGGACGGAATGAGCAGTTCTTC. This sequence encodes CASSQLAGGRNEQFF.